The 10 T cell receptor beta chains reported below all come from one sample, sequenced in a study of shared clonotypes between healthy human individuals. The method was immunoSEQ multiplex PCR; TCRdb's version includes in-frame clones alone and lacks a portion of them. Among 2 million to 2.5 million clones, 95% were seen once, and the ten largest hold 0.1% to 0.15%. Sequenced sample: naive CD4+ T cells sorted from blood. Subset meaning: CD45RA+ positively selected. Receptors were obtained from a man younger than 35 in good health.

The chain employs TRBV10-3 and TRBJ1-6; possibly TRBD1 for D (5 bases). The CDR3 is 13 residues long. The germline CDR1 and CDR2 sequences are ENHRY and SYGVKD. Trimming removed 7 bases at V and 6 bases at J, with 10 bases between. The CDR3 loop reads CAITPGLNSPLHF. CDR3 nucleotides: TGTGCCATCACCCCGGGACTTAATTCACCCCTCCACTTT.

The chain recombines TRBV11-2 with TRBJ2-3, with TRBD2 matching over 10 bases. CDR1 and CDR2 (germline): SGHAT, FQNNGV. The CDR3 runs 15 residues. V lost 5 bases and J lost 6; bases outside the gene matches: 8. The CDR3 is CASSRAGGVWDTQYF. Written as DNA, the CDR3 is TGTGCCAGCAGCCGAGCGGGAGGGGTTTGGGATACGCAGTATTTT.

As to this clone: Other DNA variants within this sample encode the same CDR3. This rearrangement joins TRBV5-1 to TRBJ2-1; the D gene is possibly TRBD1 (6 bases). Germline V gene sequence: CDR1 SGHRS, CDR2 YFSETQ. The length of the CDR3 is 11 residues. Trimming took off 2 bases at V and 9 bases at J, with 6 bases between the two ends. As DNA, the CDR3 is TGCGCCAGCAGCTTAGGGGGTGAGCAGTTCTTC. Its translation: CASSLGGEQFF.

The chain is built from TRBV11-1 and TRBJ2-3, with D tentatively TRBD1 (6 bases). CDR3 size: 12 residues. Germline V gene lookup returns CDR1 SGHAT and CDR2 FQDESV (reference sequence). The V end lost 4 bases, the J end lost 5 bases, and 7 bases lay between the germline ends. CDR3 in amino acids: CASSYRVDTQYF. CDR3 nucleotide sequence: TGTGCCAGCAGCTACAGGGTAGATACGCAGTATTTT.

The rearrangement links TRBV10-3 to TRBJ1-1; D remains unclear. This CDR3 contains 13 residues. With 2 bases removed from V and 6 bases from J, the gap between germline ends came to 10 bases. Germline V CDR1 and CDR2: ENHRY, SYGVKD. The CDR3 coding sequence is TGTGCCATCAGTGAGGCAACTAGGGCTGAAGCTTTCTTT. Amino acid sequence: CAISEATRAEAFF.

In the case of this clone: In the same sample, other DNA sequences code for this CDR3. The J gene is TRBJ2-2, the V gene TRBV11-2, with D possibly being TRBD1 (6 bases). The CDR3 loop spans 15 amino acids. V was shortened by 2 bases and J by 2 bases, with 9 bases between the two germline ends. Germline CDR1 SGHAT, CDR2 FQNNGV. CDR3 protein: CASSLIQGNTGELFF. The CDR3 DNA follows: TGTGCCAGCAGCTTAATACAGGGTAACACCGGGGAGCTGTTTTTT.

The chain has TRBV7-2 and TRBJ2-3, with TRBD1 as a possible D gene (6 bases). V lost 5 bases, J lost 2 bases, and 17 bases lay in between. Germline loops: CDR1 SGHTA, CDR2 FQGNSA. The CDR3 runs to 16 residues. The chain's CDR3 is CASSPRYTGSTDTQYF. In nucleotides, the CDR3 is TGTGCCAGCAGCCCTAGGTATACAGGGTCCACAGATACGCAGTATTTT.

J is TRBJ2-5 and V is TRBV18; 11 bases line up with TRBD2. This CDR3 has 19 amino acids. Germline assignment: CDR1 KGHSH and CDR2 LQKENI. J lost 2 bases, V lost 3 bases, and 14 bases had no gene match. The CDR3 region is CASSPQLAGDVWRQETQYF. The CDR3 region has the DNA TGTGCCAGCTCACCCCAACTAGCGGGGGACGTCTGGCGACAAGAGACCCAGTACTTC. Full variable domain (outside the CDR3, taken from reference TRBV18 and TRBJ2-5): NAGVMQNPRHLVRRRGQEARLRCSPMKGHSHVYWYRQLPEEGLKFMVYLQKENIIDESGMPKERFSAEFPKEGPSILRIQQVVRGDSAAYFCASSPQLAGDVWRQETQYFGPGTRLLVL.

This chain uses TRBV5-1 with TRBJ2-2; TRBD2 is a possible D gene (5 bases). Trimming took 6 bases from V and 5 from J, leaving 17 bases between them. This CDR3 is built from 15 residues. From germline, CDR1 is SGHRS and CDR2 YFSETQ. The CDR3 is CASTLESLGTGELFF. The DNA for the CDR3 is TGCGCCAGCACACTAGAGTCCCTGGGGACCGGGGAGCTGTTTTTT. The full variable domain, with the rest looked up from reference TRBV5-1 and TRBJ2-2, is KAGVTQTPRYLIKTRGQQVTLSCSPISGHRSVSWYQQTPGQGLQFLFEYFSETQRNKGNFPGRFSGRQFSNSRSEMNVSTLELGDSALYLCASTLESLGTGELFFGEGSRLTVL.

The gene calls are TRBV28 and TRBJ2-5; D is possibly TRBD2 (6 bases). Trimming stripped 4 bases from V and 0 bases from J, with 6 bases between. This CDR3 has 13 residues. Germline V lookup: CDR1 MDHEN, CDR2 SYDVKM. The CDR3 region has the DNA TGTGCCAGCAGTTGGGGGGACCAAGAGACCCAGTACTTC. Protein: CASSWGDQETQYF.